The rows below give T cell receptor beta chains drawn from one sample of a study of T cell responses to AZD1222 COVID-19 vaccine. Clones were sequenced by immunoSEQ multiplex PCR, and TCRdb holds only the in-frame ones, with some missing. The sample records fewer than 85,000 clones, around nine tenths being singletons. This material consisted of peripheral blood, taken 28 days after the second dose of the MenACWY control vaccine. The receptors were sampled from an adult who received the MenACWY meningococcal vaccine as a control. The CDR3 runs from the conserved cysteine through the conserved F or W. The D gene is left open where the match is weak. Expanded clones get a size class; other rows say once, few or many, or leave the size out.

cdr3_aa: CASSLTGGRGHGYTF
cdr3_nt: TGTGCCAGCAGCCTCACAGGGGGTAGAGGGCATGGCTACACCTTC
d_call: TRBD1
v_call: TRBV9
clone_size: -
cdr3_length: 15
j_call: TRBJ1-2

cdr3_aa: CASRQDDGSNYGYTF
cdr3_nt: TGTGCCAGCAGACAAGATGACGGATCTAACTATGGCTACACCTTC
d_call: -
v_call: TRBV6-5
clone_size: -
cdr3_length: 15
j_call: TRBJ1-2

cdr3_aa: CAIKARTGNTIYF
cdr3_nt: TGTGCCATCAAGGCACGGACGGGGAACACCATATATTTT
d_call: -
v_call: TRBV10-3
clone_size: -
cdr3_length: 13
j_call: TRBJ1-3

cdr3_aa: CSVVLGTLPDGYTF
cdr3_nt: TGCAGCGTTGTTCTCGGGACACTCCCCGATGGCTACACCTTC
d_call: -
v_call: TRBV29-1
clone_size: once
cdr3_length: 14
j_call: TRBJ1-2

cdr3_aa: CASSYPPNRNNQPQHF
cdr3_nt: TGTGCCAGCAGTTACCCTCCCAACAGAAACAATCAGCCCCAGCATTTT
d_call: -
v_call: TRBV6-2/TRBV6-3
clone_size: -
cdr3_length: 16
j_call: TRBJ1-5

cdr3_aa: CASSLWTASSNQPQHF
cdr3_nt: TGTGCCAGCAGCCTGTGGACAGCAAGTAGCAATCAGCCCCAGCATTTT
d_call: -
v_call: TRBV7-8
clone_size: -
cdr3_length: 16
j_call: TRBJ1-5

cdr3_aa: CARSLATGGSSFTEAFF
cdr3_nt: TGTGCCAGAAGCTTAGCGACAGGGGGCTCGAGTTTCACTGAAGCTTTCTTT
d_call: TRBD1
v_call: TRBV5-3
clone_size: -
cdr3_length: 17
j_call: TRBJ1-1

cdr3_aa: CASSLTGDRQPQHF
cdr3_nt: TGTGCCAGCAGTTTGACAGGAGATCGACAGCCCCAGCATTTT
d_call: -
v_call: TRBV6-5
clone_size: -
cdr3_length: 14
j_call: TRBJ1-5

cdr3_aa: CASSPRGGPDEQFF
cdr3_nt: TGCGCCAGCAGTCCGAGGGGAGGGCCGGATGAGCAGTTCTTC
d_call: TRBD2
v_call: TRBV5-1
clone_size: -
cdr3_length: 14
j_call: TRBJ2-1

cdr3_aa: CSGQTGTTEPQHF
cdr3_nt: TGCAGCGGGCAGACAGGGACCACCGAGCCCCAGCATTTT
d_call: TRBD1
v_call: TRBV29-1
clone_size: once
cdr3_length: 13
j_call: TRBJ1-5

cdr3_aa: CASSLGQGYNSPLHF
cdr3_nt: TGTGCCAGCAGCTTAGGGCAGGGCTATAATTCACCCCTCCACTTT
d_call: -
v_call: TRBV7-9
clone_size: -
cdr3_length: 15
j_call: TRBJ1-6

cdr3_aa: CASRQGAIGSPLHF
cdr3_nt: TGTGCCAGCAGGCAGGGGGCAATTGGTTCACCCCTCCACTTT
d_call: TRBD1
v_call: TRBV5-5
clone_size: -
cdr3_length: 14
j_call: TRBJ1-6

cdr3_aa: CASSIGVAGGYEQYF
cdr3_nt: TGTGCCAGCAGCATCGGCGTGGCAGGGGGCTACGAGCAGTACTTC
d_call: TRBD1
v_call: TRBV11-2
clone_size: -
cdr3_length: 15
j_call: TRBJ2-7

cdr3_aa: CASSLVGGGVTEAFF
cdr3_nt: TGCGCCAGCAGCTTGGTAGGGGGAGGAGTCACTGAAGCTTTCTTT
d_call: -
v_call: TRBV5-1
clone_size: -
cdr3_length: 15
j_call: TRBJ1-1

cdr3_aa: CASSGLDTQYF
cdr3_nt: TGTGCCAGCAGTGGGCTAGATACGCAGTATTTT
d_call: -
v_call: TRBV25-1
clone_size: once
cdr3_length: 11
j_call: TRBJ2-3

cdr3_aa: CASSASQGISQPQHF
cdr3_nt: TGTGCCAGCAGCGCCTCACAGGGGATAAGTCAGCCCCAGCATTTT
d_call: TRBD1
v_call: TRBV7-8
clone_size: -
cdr3_length: 15
j_call: TRBJ1-5

cdr3_aa: CASSSPAGQAHF
cdr3_nt: TGTGCCAGCAGTTCCCCCGCGGGACAGGCTCACTTC
d_call: TRBD1
v_call: TRBV2
clone_size: -
cdr3_length: 12
j_call: TRBJ1-2

cdr3_aa: CASSVSGAGQPQHF
cdr3_nt: TGTGCCAGCAGCGTGTCGGGGGCAGGACAGCCCCAGCATTTT
d_call: -
v_call: TRBV9
clone_size: -
cdr3_length: 14
j_call: TRBJ1-5

cdr3_aa: CASSIFWAGGYTEQFF
cdr3_nt: TGTGCCAGTAGTATTTTTTGGGCGGGAGGGTACACTGAGCAGTTCTTC
d_call: TRBD2
v_call: TRBV19
clone_size: -
cdr3_length: 16
j_call: TRBJ2-1

cdr3_aa: CAGGGTRPSGSAGELFF
cdr3_nt: TGTGCCGGGGGAGGGACTAGACCTTCGGGTTCGGCCGGGGAGCTGTTTTTT
d_call: TRBD2
v_call: TRBV9
clone_size: -
cdr3_length: 17
j_call: TRBJ2-2

cdr3_aa: CASSLVGGQGVHQPQHF
cdr3_nt: TGTGCCAGCAGCTTAGTAGGGGGACAGGGAGTACATCAGCCCCAGCATTTT
d_call: TRBD1
v_call: TRBV7-2
clone_size: once
cdr3_length: 17
j_call: TRBJ1-5

cdr3_aa: CASSLRNSGVSYEQYF
cdr3_nt: TGTGCCAGCAGCTTGAGAAATAGCGGGGTTTCCTACGAGCAGTACTTC
d_call: TRBD2
v_call: TRBV5-5
clone_size: -
cdr3_length: 16
j_call: TRBJ2-7

cdr3_aa: CASIPTNTGQGKLNYGYTF
cdr3_nt: TGTGCCAGCATCCCTACAAACACGGGACAGGGAAAATTGAACTATGGCTACACCTTC
d_call: -
v_call: TRBV21-1
clone_size: -
cdr3_length: 19
j_call: TRBJ1-2

cdr3_aa: CASSPTGSNQPQHF
cdr3_nt: TGTGCCAGCAGTCCGACAGGGAGCAATCAGCCCCAGCATTTT
d_call: TRBD1
v_call: TRBV27
clone_size: once
cdr3_length: 14
j_call: TRBJ1-5

cdr3_aa: CASSFVGDSYEQYF
cdr3_nt: TGTGCCAGCAGCTTCGTTGGGGACTCCTACGAGCAGTACTTC
d_call: -
v_call: TRBV7-9
clone_size: few
cdr3_length: 14
j_call: TRBJ2-7

cdr3_aa: CASSRDRGSGANVLTF
cdr3_nt: TGTGCCAGCAGCCGGGACAGGGGCTCTGGGGCCAACGTCCTGACTTTC
d_call: TRBD1
v_call: TRBV3-1/TRBV3-2
clone_size: -
cdr3_length: 16
j_call: TRBJ2-6

cdr3_aa: CASVLGRNSPLHF
cdr3_nt: TGTGCCAGTGTTCTCGGCCGGAATTCACCCCTCCACTTT
d_call: -
v_call: TRBV2
clone_size: -
cdr3_length: 13
j_call: TRBJ1-6

cdr3_aa: CASSFEQANTEAFF
cdr3_nt: TGCGCCAGCAGCTTCGAACAGGCAAACACTGAAGCTTTCTTT
d_call: -
v_call: TRBV5-1
clone_size: -
cdr3_length: 14
j_call: TRBJ1-1

cdr3_aa: CASSVGALQETQYF
cdr3_nt: TGTGCCAGCAGTGTAGGAGCTTTACAAGAGACCCAGTACTTC
d_call: -
v_call: TRBV7-2
clone_size: -
cdr3_length: 14
j_call: TRBJ2-5

cdr3_aa: CASNLLGGPEAFF
cdr3_nt: TGTGCCAGCAATCTACTCGGGGGGCCTGAAGCTTTCTTT
d_call: -
v_call: TRBV2
clone_size: -
cdr3_length: 13
j_call: TRBJ1-1

cdr3_aa: CASILGVQETQYF
cdr3_nt: TGTGCCAGCATTCTTGGGGTCCAAGAGACCCAGTACTTC
d_call: -
v_call: TRBV2
clone_size: -
cdr3_length: 13
j_call: TRBJ2-5

cdr3_aa: CASSSLAGRGTGGEQYF
cdr3_nt: TGTGCCAGCAGCTCTTTAGCGGGGCGCGGGACAGGGGGCGAGCAGTACTTC
d_call: TRBD1
v_call: TRBV7-9
clone_size: -
cdr3_length: 17
j_call: TRBJ2-7

cdr3_aa: CASSKDRDGVYSNQPQHF
cdr3_nt: TGTGCCAGCAGCAAAGACAGGGATGGGGTTTATAGCAATCAGCCCCAGCATTTT
d_call: -
v_call: TRBV21-1
clone_size: -
cdr3_length: 18
j_call: TRBJ1-5

cdr3_aa: CASSLGSGSVDEQFF
cdr3_nt: TGTGCTAGCAGCTTAGGTAGCGGGAGTGTCGATGAGCAGTTCTTC
d_call: TRBD2
v_call: TRBV7-7
clone_size: -
cdr3_length: 15
j_call: TRBJ2-1

cdr3_aa: CASSFGPTQYF
cdr3_nt: TGTGCCAGCAGTTTTGGGCCTACGCAGTATTTT
d_call: -
v_call: TRBV12-3/TRBV12-4
clone_size: once
cdr3_length: 11
j_call: TRBJ2-3

cdr3_aa: CASRERDAGNTIYF
cdr3_nt: TGCGCCAGCAGGGAAAGGGACGCTGGAAACACCATATATTTT
d_call: -
v_call: TRBV10-2
clone_size: -
cdr3_length: 14
j_call: TRBJ1-3

cdr3_aa: CASSTGQGAITDTQYF
cdr3_nt: TGTGCCAGCAGTACCGGACAGGGGGCTATCACAGATACGCAGTATTTT
d_call: TRBD1
v_call: TRBV6-2/TRBV6-3
clone_size: -
cdr3_length: 16
j_call: TRBJ2-3

cdr3_aa: CASSRPGQTYEQYF
cdr3_nt: TGTGCCAGTAGCCGGCCGGGACAGACCTACGAGCAGTACTTC
d_call: TRBD1
v_call: TRBV19
clone_size: -
cdr3_length: 14
j_call: TRBJ2-7

cdr3_aa: CASSYPRGVGANVLTF
cdr3_nt: TGTGCCAGCAGTTACCCTAGGGGGGTTGGGGCCAACGTCCTGACTTTC
d_call: -
v_call: TRBV6-2/TRBV6-3
clone_size: -
cdr3_length: 16
j_call: TRBJ2-6

cdr3_aa: CASSIVQGAPGELFF
cdr3_nt: TGTGCCAGTAGTATAGTACAGGGGGCCCCCGGGGAGCTGTTTTTT
d_call: TRBD1
v_call: TRBV19
clone_size: -
cdr3_length: 15
j_call: TRBJ2-2

cdr3_aa: CASSVWTSGGRGTDTQYF
cdr3_nt: TGTGCCAGCAGTGTTTGGACTAGCGGGGGGCGGGGCACAGATACGCAGTATTTT
d_call: TRBD2
v_call: TRBV6-2/TRBV6-3
clone_size: -
cdr3_length: 18
j_call: TRBJ2-3

cdr3_aa: CASSVTQGYGELFF
cdr3_nt: TGTGCCAGCAGTGTTACACAGGGTTACGGGGAGCTGTTTTTT
d_call: -
v_call: TRBV2
clone_size: medium-sized
cdr3_length: 14
j_call: TRBJ2-2

cdr3_aa: CASSIPGGTGYGYTF
cdr3_nt: TGTGCCAGTAGTATACCGGGGGGAACTGGCTATGGCTACACCTTC
d_call: -
v_call: TRBV19
clone_size: -
cdr3_length: 15
j_call: TRBJ1-2

cdr3_aa: CAISDQVMRGTGELFF
cdr3_nt: TGTGCCATCAGTGACCAGGTTATGCGGGGCACCGGGGAGCTGTTTTTT
d_call: -
v_call: TRBV10-3
clone_size: once
cdr3_length: 16
j_call: TRBJ2-2

cdr3_aa: CASSFRYNSPLHF
cdr3_nt: TGTGCCAGCAGTTTCAGGTACAATTCACCCCTCCACTTT
d_call: -
v_call: TRBV28
clone_size: -
cdr3_length: 13
j_call: TRBJ1-6

cdr3_aa: CASRRPTGYGYTF
cdr3_nt: TGTGCCAGCAGGCGACCGACAGGGTATGGCTACACCTTC
d_call: TRBD1
v_call: TRBV27
clone_size: once
cdr3_length: 13
j_call: TRBJ1-2

cdr3_aa: CASSQVREVNTEAFF
cdr3_nt: TGTGCCAGCAGCCAAGTTCGGGAGGTGAACACTGAAGCTTTCTTT
d_call: -
v_call: TRBV4-2
clone_size: -
cdr3_length: 15
j_call: TRBJ1-1

cdr3_aa: CAWRTEIYGYTF
cdr3_nt: TGTGCCTGGAGGACAGAAATATATGGCTACACCTTC
d_call: -
v_call: TRBV30
clone_size: -
cdr3_length: 12
j_call: TRBJ1-2

cdr3_aa: CASSIDTGYGYTF
cdr3_nt: TGTGCCAGTAGTATAGATACGGGCTATGGCTACACCTTC
d_call: -
v_call: TRBV19
clone_size: -
cdr3_length: 13
j_call: TRBJ1-2

cdr3_aa: CASNTDTPGTEAFF
cdr3_nt: TGTGCCAGCAATACGGACACGCCGGGCACTGAAGCTTTCTTT
d_call: -
v_call: TRBV28
clone_size: -
cdr3_length: 14
j_call: TRBJ1-1

cdr3_aa: CASSQDYSGGAGTDTQYF
cdr3_nt: TGTGCCAGCAGCCAAGATTACAGCGGGGGGGCGGGCACAGATACGCAGTATTTT
d_call: TRBD2
v_call: TRBV3-1/TRBV3-2
clone_size: -
cdr3_length: 18
j_call: TRBJ2-3

cdr3_aa: CASSQRNRAVDEKLFF
cdr3_nt: TGTGCCAGCAGCCAAAGGAACAGGGCCGTGGATGAAAAACTGTTTTTT
d_call: -
v_call: TRBV3-1/TRBV3-2
clone_size: -
cdr3_length: 16
j_call: TRBJ1-4

cdr3_aa: CASSYSRGRTDTQYF
cdr3_nt: TGTGCCAGCAGTTACTCGCGGGGGCGCACAGATACGCAGTATTTT
d_call: -
v_call: TRBV6-5
clone_size: -
cdr3_length: 15
j_call: TRBJ2-3

cdr3_aa: CSASGATGGVGYGYTF
cdr3_nt: TGCAGTGCTAGTGGCGCGACAGGGGGCGTTGGATATGGCTACACCTTC
d_call: TRBD1
v_call: TRBV20-1
clone_size: -
cdr3_length: 16
j_call: TRBJ1-2